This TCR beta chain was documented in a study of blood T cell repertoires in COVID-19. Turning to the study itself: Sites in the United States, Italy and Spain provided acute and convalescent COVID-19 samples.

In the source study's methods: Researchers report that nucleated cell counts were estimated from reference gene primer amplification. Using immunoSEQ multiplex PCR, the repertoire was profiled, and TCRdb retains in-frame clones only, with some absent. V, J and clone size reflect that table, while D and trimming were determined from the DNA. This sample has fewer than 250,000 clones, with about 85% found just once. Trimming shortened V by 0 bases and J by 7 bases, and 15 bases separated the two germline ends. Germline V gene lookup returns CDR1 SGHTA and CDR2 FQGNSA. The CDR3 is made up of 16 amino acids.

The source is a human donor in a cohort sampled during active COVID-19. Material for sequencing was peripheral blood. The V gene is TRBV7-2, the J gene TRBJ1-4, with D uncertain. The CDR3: CASSLALTVGGEKLFF. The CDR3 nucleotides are TGTGCCAGCAGCTTAGCGCTAACTGTAGGCGGTGAAAAACTGTTTTTT.